These T cell receptor beta chains were read from a single sample in a study of PD-1 blockade in classical Hodgkin lymphoma. Here immunoSEQ multiplex PCR was the method, and the copy in TCRdb shows in-frame clones only, minus some. The sample includes tens of thousands of clones, roughly three quarters seen only once; the top ten take 19%. The sample consisted of peripheral blood mononuclear cells (PBMCs), taken before the fourth cycle of nivolumab. These receptor sequences come from a human donor with classical Hodgkin lymphoma. CDR3s leave out the opening cysteine and the closing phenylalanine or tryptophan. Fields, in order: J gene, V gene, CDR3 protein.

j_gene: TRBJ2-5; v_gene: TRBV5-4; CDR3aa: ASSLVGGAVLSTQY
j_gene: TRBJ1-1; v_gene: TRBV11-3; CDR3aa: ASSSGTNTEAF
j_gene: TRBJ1-1; v_gene: TRBV14; CDR3aa: ASSPHRATEAF
j_gene: TRBJ1-1; v_gene: TRBV11-3; CDR3aa: ASSLEMGTEAF
j_gene: TRBJ1-4; v_gene: TRBV7-9; CDR3aa: ASSPGRGATNEKLF
j_gene: TRBJ2-4; v_gene: TRBV28; CDR3aa: ASGLQTNIQY
j_gene: TRBJ2-5; v_gene: TRBV5-4; CDR3aa: ASSYGLLNFQETQY
j_gene: TRBJ1-1; v_gene: TRBV10-3; CDR3aa: AISGGVRTNTEAF
j_gene: TRBJ2-1; v_gene: TRBV28; CDR3aa: ASSPLTLDSLNSYNEQF
j_gene: TRBJ2-2; v_gene: TRBV11-2; CDR3aa: ASSLASGIRVGELF
j_gene: TRBJ1-6; v_gene: TRBV4-3; CDR3aa: ASSQDLQDYSPLH
j_gene: TRBJ2-7; v_gene: TRBV5-1; CDR3aa: ASSLDRGSYEQY
j_gene: TRBJ1-1; v_gene: TRBV5-1; CDR3aa: ASSLGPGQVPKTEAF
j_gene: TRBJ2-7; v_gene: TRBV7-2; CDR3aa: ASRPPGGAHEQY
j_gene: TRBJ2-1; v_gene: TRBV18; CDR3aa: ASSPRESEQF
j_gene: TRBJ2-1; v_gene: TRBV6-5; CDR3aa: ATVTGYNEQF
j_gene: TRBJ2-1; v_gene: TRBV5-6; CDR3aa: ASSRGQEIFEQF
j_gene: TRBJ2-3; v_gene: TRBV25-1; CDR3aa: ASSEVFTDTQY
j_gene: TRBJ2-3; v_gene: TRBV6-5; CDR3aa: ASSYRDRSTDTQY
j_gene: TRBJ1-1; v_gene: TRBV11-2; CDR3aa: ASNREGNMNTEAF
j_gene: TRBJ2-1; v_gene: TRBV4-3; CDR3aa: ASSQESYNEQF
j_gene: TRBJ1-1; v_gene: TRBV6-6; CDR3aa: ATVANTEAF
j_gene: TRBJ1-1; v_gene: TRBV19; CDR3aa: ASRRGQSEAF
j_gene: TRBJ2-2; v_gene: TRBV27; CDR3aa: ASSGLAENTGELF
j_gene: TRBJ2-3; v_gene: TRBV18; CDR3aa: ASSPRLAGPTDTQY
j_gene: TRBJ2-5; v_gene: TRBV5-6; CDR3aa: ASSLPPGHPLLYQETQY
j_gene: TRBJ1-2; v_gene: TRBV2; CDR3aa: ASREDGVPSYGYT
j_gene: TRBJ1-5; v_gene: TRBV6-5; CDR3aa: ASRPQGSNQPQH
j_gene: TRBJ1-1; v_gene: TRBV27; CDR3aa: ASSPTGNVDTEAF
j_gene: TRBJ2-7; v_gene: TRBV19; CDR3aa: ASSKTSGSYEQY
j_gene: TRBJ2-7; v_gene: TRBV5-1; CDR3aa: ASSTTGVIYEQY
j_gene: TRBJ2-5; v_gene: TRBV5-4; CDR3aa: ASSLAVRAGQETQY
j_gene: TRBJ2-3; v_gene: TRBV6-6; CDR3aa: ASSYSDTDTQY
j_gene: TRBJ1-3; v_gene: TRBV30; CDR3aa: AWSLRRLYSGNTIY
j_gene: TRBJ2-5; v_gene: TRBV7-9; CDR3aa: ASSLATGEETQY
j_gene: TRBJ1-5; v_gene: TRBV2; CDR3aa: ASRYGSGSNQPQH
j_gene: TRBJ1-4; v_gene: TRBV19; CDR3aa: ASSRQGLTNEKLF
j_gene: TRBJ1-1; v_gene: TRBV5-4; CDR3aa: ASSPMGGTEAF
j_gene: TRBJ2-2; v_gene: TRBV7-3; CDR3aa: ASSLKGPGQGGTGELF
j_gene: TRBJ1-2; v_gene: TRBV5-6; CDR3aa: ASSYENPSVDGYT
j_gene: TRBJ2-7; v_gene: TRBV11-1; CDR3aa: ASSFFGYEQY
j_gene: TRBJ2-1; v_gene: TRBV7-2; CDR3aa: ASSQDGSSYNEQF
j_gene: TRBJ2-7; v_gene: TRBV10-1; CDR3aa: ASSLNNRVPVYEQY
j_gene: TRBJ1-2; v_gene: TRBV2; CDR3aa: ASSEQGRYGYT
j_gene: TRBJ2-7; v_gene: TRBV27; CDR3aa: ASRPSLAGALREQY
j_gene: TRBJ1-1; v_gene: TRBV6-6; CDR3aa: AISHRDTEAF
j_gene: TRBJ2-7; v_gene: TRBV21-1; CDR3aa: ASSPGHLTYEQY
j_gene: TRBJ1-6; v_gene: TRBV2; CDR3aa: ASIWALNSPLH
j_gene: TRBJ1-1; v_gene: TRBV2; CDR3aa: ASSGTGRDTEAF
j_gene: TRBJ2-7; v_gene: TRBV5-1; CDR3aa: ASSLTASGSSYEQY
j_gene: TRBJ1-3; v_gene: TRBV7-9; CDR3aa: ASIRRGENSGNTIY
j_gene: TRBJ2-3; v_gene: TRBV7-2; CDR3aa: ASSTPRDTQY
j_gene: TRBJ2-2; v_gene: TRBV10-3; CDR3aa: AISDRASGSSAGELF
j_gene: TRBJ1-2; v_gene: TRBV2; CDR3aa: ASNPGTGTLYGYT
j_gene: TRBJ2-5; v_gene: TRBV7-9; CDR3aa: ASSLEYGWGETQY
j_gene: TRBJ1-2; v_gene: TRBV6-6; CDR3aa: ASSSILGQGDYGYT
j_gene: TRBJ2-3; v_gene: TRBV28; CDR3aa: ASSFASGRGPDTQY